This T cell receptor (beta chain) was documented in a study of shared clonotypes between healthy human individuals. Study-level information: Plates per donor: three CD4 naive, three CD4 memory, two CD8 naive, one CD8 memory.

The CDR3 covers 14 residues. V shed 5 bases and J shed 1 base, with 9 bases lying between them. The germline gives CDR1 WSHSY, CDR2 SAAADI. Sequenced by immunoSEQ multiplex PCR; TCRdb stores in-frame clones only, minus some. The table lists fewer than 100,000 clones, roughly 69% of them singletons, with roughly 40% in the top ten. The sequence was obtained from a man aged 25 to 40 in good health. The sequenced sample consisted of memory CD8+ T cells sorted from blood. As for subset: CD45RO+ cells pooled with CCR7-negative TemRA cells. The chain recombines TRBV10-2 with TRBJ1-3, with D hard to call. The CDR3 bases are TGCGCCAGCAGTATCGGGGAATCTGGAAACACCATATATTTT. This codes for CASSIGESGNTIYF.